The 21 T cell receptor beta chains reported below all come from one sample, sequenced in a study of blood T cells in healthy people across ages. The use of a sample-barcoded 5' primer and a J-beta primer mix characterized a second PCR of 7 to 11 cycles. TCRdb reprocessed the 5' RACE reads via MiXCR and lists one record per CDR3 protein. This repertoire shows 980,000 or so distinct CDR3 sequences, around 49% found once; its top ten account for roughly 12%. The sample taken for sequencing was blood. These receptors all come from a man in his thirties or forties in good health.

This clonotype came up a few times. V gene TRBV20-1 combines with J gene TRBJ1-2; D might be TRBD1 (5 bases). Germline CDR1 reads DFQATT; CDR2 reads SNEGSKA (reference sequence). Between the trimmed V and J ends, which lost 1 base and 0 bases, there was a span of 15 bases. The CDR3 totals 16 residues. In DNA, the CDR3 is TGCAGTGCTAGAGCATGGGGGGACCTTACTAACTATGGCTACACCTTC. It translates to CSARAWGDLTNYGYTF.

The chain has TRBV6-5 and TRBJ2-1; perhaps D is TRBD1 or TRBD2 (9 bases each). From germline, CDR1 is MNHEY and CDR2 SVGAGI. Trimming removed 0 bases from V and 12 bases from J, with 18 bases in between. This CDR3 is 15 amino acids long. This CDR3 reads CASSYSGLATGGQFF. In nucleotides, the CDR3 is TGTGCCAGCAGTTACTCCGGACTAGCGACAGGGGGGCAGTTCTTC.

The chain combines TRBV27 with TRBJ2-3, with D possibly TRBD2 on 5 matching bases. CDR3 length equals 14 residues. From germline, CDR1 is MNHEY and CDR2 SMNVEV (reference sequence). V lost 5 bases, J lost 4 bases, and 13 bases lay in between. CDR3 in amino acids: CASSIFRGPDTQYF. Here the CDR3 DNA reads TGTGCCAGCAGTATCTTCAGAGGGCCAGATACGCAGTATTTT.

A single count supports this clonotype. V gene TRBV7-9 combines with J gene TRBJ2-5; 11 positions match TRBD2. Per germline, CDR1 SEHNR and CDR2 FQNEAQ (reference sequence). J gave up 2 bases and V 2 bases, and 10 bases lay outside the gene matches. The CDR3 contains 18 residues. The CDR3 coding sequence is TGTGCCAGCAGCTTATTGCGCCTACTAGCGGGGGTACAAGAGACCCAGTACTTC. It yields the protein CASSLLRLLAGVQETQYF.

A remark on this clonotype: Germline is not matched at one junction end, which may reflect a read error. V gene TRBV7-9 combines with J gene TRBJ2-3, with TRBD2 matching 11 bases. From germline, CDR1 is SEHNR and CDR2 FQNEAQ (reference sequence). The CDR3 consists of 18 residues. DNA of the CDR3: TGCGCCAGCAGCGTATTGGTCCTAGCGGGGGGACCCACAGATACGCAGTATTTT. This sequence encodes CASSVLVLAGGPTDTQYF.

This clonotype was counted only a few times. This rearrangement joins TRBV28 to TRBJ2-7, with D tentatively TRBD1 or TRBD2 (5 bases each). The V and J ends lost 11 bases and 1 base respectively, with 12 bases between them. This CDR3 spans 12 amino acids. Germline CDR1 is MDHEN and CDR2 is SYDVKM. Written as DNA, the CDR3 is TGTGCCGAGGGGCCTTCGTCCTACGAGCAGTACTTC. Amino acids: CAEGPSSYEQYF.

This clonotype was recorded once. The V call is TRBV6-5, the J call TRBJ2-1; 8 bases align to TRBD2. The CDR3 has 12 residues. The V segment lost 6 bases and the J segment 12 bases; nucleotides outside the gene matches: 7. CDR1 and CDR2 (germline): MNHEY, SVGAGI. CDR3 bases: TGTGCCAGCAGCAGGATAAGCGGGGGGCAGTTCTTC. It is translated as CASSRISGGQFF.

The rearrangement uses TRBV2 and TRBJ2-3, with TRBD1 identical over 8 bases. This CDR3 is 15 amino acids long. V shed 9 bases, J shed 0 bases, and the junction held 8 bases outside the gene matches. CDR1 and CDR2 from the germline V gene are SNHLY and FYNNEI. The CDR3: CASQPDRGSTDTQYF. The CDR3 region has the DNA TGTGCCAGTCAACCTGACAGGGGCAGCACAGATACGCAGTATTTT.

CDR3 in DNA: TGCGCCAGCAGCGCACTTACTAATACTGAAGCTTTCTTT. Its protein is CASSALTNTEAFF. The genes are TRBV5-1 and TRBJ1-1; unclear D gene. V lost 4 bases to trimming and J lost 5 bases, with 12 bases between them. Germline loops: CDR1 SGHRS, CDR2 YFSETQ. The CDR3 is 13 amino acids.

The CDR3 sequence is CASSSGLAGSQETQYF. The CDR3 DNA follows: TGTGCCAGCAGCTCCGGACTAGCGGGGAGCCAAGAGACCCAGTACTTC. The chain links TRBV7-9 to TRBJ2-5; TRBD2 agrees at 12 bases. J lost 1 base, V lost 4 bases, and 4 bases had no gene match. CDR3 length: 16 amino acids. The germline gives CDR1 SEHNR, CDR2 FQNEAQ (reference sequence).

The chain recombines TRBV2 with TRBJ2-5; D is unclear. The V gene's germline CDR1 is SNHLY and CDR2 FYNNEI. CDR3 length equals 11 residues. The V end was cut by 6 bases, the J end by 4 bases, with 6 bases between. The CDR3 loop is CASREIETQYF. The CDR3 DNA reads TGTGCCAGCAGGGAAATAGAGACCCAGTACTTC.

The chain has TRBV3-1 and TRBJ2-3; 10 bases are shared with TRBD2. Germline CDR1 and CDR2: LGHDT and YNNKEL (reference sequence). The CDR3 has 18 amino acids. The junction had 11 bases not matched to a gene; V was cut back by 4 bases and J by 1 base. As DNA, the CDR3 is TGTGCCAGCAGCCCTGGCTCAAGCGGGGGGGCCGGCACAGATACGCAGTATTTT. This gives the protein CASSPGSSGGAGTDTQYF.

The chain joins TRBV20-1 to TRBJ2-1; no clear D gene. Trimming cost V 3 bases and J 4 bases, with 13 bases left between them. The CDR3 runs to 14 residues. CDR1 and CDR2 from the germline V gene are DFQATT and SNEGSKA (reference sequence). The CDR3 DNA is TGCAGTGCTAGCAATTACAAAGGGTACAATGAGCAGTTCTTC. Its protein product is CSASNYKGYNEQFF.

This clonotype was seen a few times. CDR3 coding DNA: TGCAGCGTTGAAGAGGGGCGCAGCAGAAAAGAGACCCAGTACTTC. It is translated as CSVEEGRSRKETQYF. V and J are TRBV29-1 and TRBJ2-4, with D possibly being TRBD1 (5 bases). The J call is uncertain, as TRBJ2-5 better fits the DNA end. Germline lookup yields CDR1 SQVTM and CDR2 ANQGSEA. This CDR3 has 15 amino acids.

This clonotype was observed a few times. This chain connects TRBV12-3 or TRBV12-4 to TRBJ2-3, with 8 bases aligning to TRBD1. With V trimmed by 5 bases and J by 2 bases, 6 bases remained unmatched. CDR3 length: 15 residues. The CDR3 DNA is TGTGCCAGCAGTACCGGACAGGGCATCACAGATACGCAGTATTTT. Translated, it gives CASSTGQGITDTQYF.

The J gene is TRBJ2-7, the V gene TRBV20-1; TRBD2 aligns across 10 bases. With the DNA end fitting TRBJ2-4 better, the J assignment may be wrong. CDR3 length equals 14 residues. Germline CDR1 DFQATT, CDR2 SNEGSKA (reference sequence). The CDR3 bases are TGCAGTGCTAGAGATGAACAGCGGGGGGGCATTCAGTACTTC. Translation gives CSARDEQRGGIQYF.

J is TRBJ2-5 and V is TRBV12-3 or TRBV12-4; no definite D call. The CDR3 sequence is 14 residues long. V was trimmed by 3 bases and J by 0 bases, leaving 8 bases between them. The chain's CDR3 is CASSFQAHQETQYF. The CDR3 nucleotides are TGTGCCAGCAGTTTTCAAGCGCACCAAGAGACCCAGTACTTC.

In this sample, this clonotype turned up a few times. This chain uses TRBV4-3 with TRBJ1-2; D call uncertain. Trimming shortened V by 0 bases and J by 8 bases, and 16 bases separated the two germline ends. Germline lookup yields CDR1 LGHNA and CDR2 YSLEER. This CDR3 has 15 residues. The CDR3 nucleotides read TGCGCCAGCAGCCAAGACGCGGGTCCCCTCTTGGGCTACACCTTC. It yields the protein CASSQDAGPLLGYTF.

The rearrangement links TRBV30 to TRBJ1-5, with D hard to call. Germline V gene data show CDR1 as GTSNPN and CDR2 as SVGIG (reference sequence). CDR3 size: 13 residues. With 2 bases removed from V and 5 bases from J, the gap between germline ends came to 10 bases. The CDR3, as DNA: TGTGCCTGGAGTTTGGGGTCCGATCAGCCCCAGCATTTT. Protein: CAWSLGSDQPQHF.

This clonotype was observed a handful of times. The chain recombines TRBV7-2 with TRBJ2-5; D is unclear. Gene TRBJ2-4 matches the end of the DNA better, so the J call may be wrong. The CDR3 is 13 amino acids. Germline loops: CDR1 SGHTA, CDR2 FQGNSA. The CDR3 reads CASSPDSVVIQYF. In DNA form, the CDR3 reads TGTGCCAGCAGCCCAGATTCCGTGGTCATTCAGTACTTC.

Details on this clonotype: One end of the junction varies from germline; a read error may be responsible. This chain links TRBV5-1 with TRBJ2-1; D remains unclear. The CDR3 is made up of 13 amino acids. Germline CDR1 reads SGHRS; CDR2 reads YFSETQ. DNA of the CDR3: TGCGCCAGCAACTTGGCCTTCTCAAATGAGCAGTTCTTC. Its translation: CASNLAFSNEQFF.